This T cell receptor beta chain was identified in a study of T cell responses to AZD1222 COVID-19 vaccine. Study-wide results and caveats: Baseline seropositives among AZD1222 recipients totaled only 5 to 7. Donor demographics were predominantly white British with a female majority; clonal diversity may be underestimated. Regions 160-218 and 743-854 dominated among vaccine-associated CD4 TCRs spanning spike.

Generated by immunoSEQ multiplex PCR, the TCRdb table keeps only in-frame clones and is missing some. This table holds approximately 300,000 clones, 94% found once. The CDR3 extends over 15 amino acids. Trimming took off 4 bases at V and 1 base at J, with 9 bases between the two ends. CDR1 is SGHRS, CDR2 YFSETQ, per germline. In its sample, this clone was seen once. What it binds is not known. The genes are TRBV5-1 and TRBJ2-6; the D gene is possibly TRBD1 (6 bases). The starting material was peripheral blood, obtained 28 days after the second AZD1222 dose. The clonotype comes from an adult who received the AZD1222 COVID-19 vaccine. CDR3 in DNA: TGCGCCAGCAGCAAAGACAGGTCTGGGGCCAACGTCCTGACTTTC. Protein sequence: CASSKDRSGANVLTF.